This T cell receptor (delta chain) was documented in a study of γδ T cells in repeated Plasmodium falciparum infection. Study-wide points: One small rural Malian village, predominantly a single ethnic group, supplied the cohort. Vgamma9/Vdelta2+ T cells showed a stable polyclonal repertoire with shared TCRgamma sequences.

The J segment lost 2 bases and the V segment lost 4 bases, leaving 28 bases of the junction unmatched. From germline, CDR1 is TSWWSYY and CDR2 QGS. The CDR3 runs 22 residues. Bulk repertoires came from Vgamma9/Vdelta2+ or Vdelta2-negative gammadelta T cells flow-sorted from PBMC. With regard to this clone: No antigen is known for it. TCRdb's listed protein matches a much larger clone and diverges from this DNA's translation at residue 16, likely through a read error; the protein shown comes from the DNA.

TCRdb re-called clones from the multiplex PCR reads via CATT. The sample includes 93,000 or so delta-chain clones, approximately 1% of them seen just once. The clonotype comes from a pool of human donors (malaria-infected and uninfected, not separated). The sample comprised gamma-delta T cells from blood. The gene calls are TRDV1 and TRDJ1; the match to TRDD3 covers 7 bases. The CDR3 spells CALGGDRIPCTGDGGSTDKLIF. In DNA, the CDR3 is TGTGCTCTTGGGGGTGACCGCATACCCTGTACTGGGGATGGGGGGAGTACCGATAAACTCATCTTT.